These 32 T cell receptor beta chains originate from one sample sequenced in a study of tumor-infiltrating lymphocytes in oesophageal squamous cell carcinoma. Using its own MiXCR run on the PCR reads, TCRdb lists one record per CDR3 protein. The sample has some 21,000 distinct CDR3 sequences; around two fifths are singletons. The sequenced sample consisted of esophageal tumor tissue. The receptors derive from a male donor with esophageal squamous cell carcinoma.

V and J are TRBV30 and TRBJ2-1; D remains ambiguous. The germline V gene has CDR1 GTSNPN and CDR2 SVGIG (reference sequence). CDR3 length equals 15 residues. V lost 2 bases and J lost 2, with 13 bases in between. The CDR3 DNA sequence: TGTGCCTGGAGTCTCGGTGATCCCCCCTACAATGAGCAGTTCTTC. This translates into CAWSLGDPPYNEQFF.

Points on this clonotype: Since the CDR3 does not end with the conserved phenylalanine or tryptophan, this likely comes from a read error. The DNA is left out, because the CDR3 cannot be placed on it with certainty; the CDR3 is given as TCRdb lists it. The V call is TRBV6-9, the J call TRBJ2-7; no DNA check was done on the table's D call, TRBD2. The CDR3 contains 9 residues when both ends are counted. Per the germline V gene, CDR1 is MNHGY and CDR2 is SVAAGI. CDR3 in amino acids: CASSYLGLS.

The chain has TRBV10-3 and TRBJ2-6; 7 positions match TRBD2. Judging by the DNA end, TRBJ2-5 fits better; the J call may be wrong. The CDR3 spans 15 residues. Germline CDR1 ENHRY, CDR2 SYGVKD. CDR3 in amino acids: CAISESPGRQETQYF. In DNA form, the CDR3 reads TGTGCCATCAGTGAATCCCCCGGGAGGCAAGAGACCCAGTACTTC.

This clonotype was seen at least ten times. The V call is TRBV19, the J call TRBJ2-5, with TRBD2 matching over 7 bases. V shed 5 bases, J shed 2 bases, and the junction held 5 bases outside the gene matches. The V gene's germline CDR1 is LNHDA and CDR2 SQIVND (reference sequence). The CDR3 is made up of 14 amino acids. CDR3 protein: CASSAVGGQETQYF. DNA for the CDR3: TGTGCCAGTAGTGCCGTGGGAGGGCAAGAGACCCAGTACTTC.

The sample holds many counts of this clonotype. A read error is possible here, since a much larger clone lies one base away. The gene calls are TRBV7-6 and TRBJ2-1; D may correspond to TRBD1 or TRBD2 (5 bases each). The DNA end lines up better with TRBJ2-7; the J call may be wrong. From germline, CDR1 is SGHVS and CDR2 FNYEAQ. CDR3 size: 15 residues. The CDR3: CASSFGTTTYNEQYF. The DNA for the CDR3 is TGTGCCAGCAGCTTCGGGACCACCACCTACAATGAGCAGTACTTC.

This clonotype appeared many times. The chain combines TRBV24-1 with TRBJ1-1; D gene unclear. CDR3 size: 13 residues. Germline loops: CDR1 KGHDR, CDR2 SFDVKD. V was cut by 3 bases and J by 3 bases, with 7 bases left in between. CDR3 loop: CATSDNWDTEAFF. CDR3 nucleotides: TGTGCCACCAGTGATAATTGGGACACTGAAGCTTTCTTT.

This clonotype was observed at least ten times. The chain joins TRBV11-3 to TRBJ2-2; perhaps D is TRBD1 or TRBD2 (6 bases each). The germline V gene encodes CDR1 SGHNT and CDR2 YENEEA. The CDR3 spans 14 residues. V lost 1 base to trimming and J lost 7 bases, with 10 bases between them. CDR3 sequence: CASSLVGGGGELFF. The CDR3, as DNA: TGTGCCAGCAGCTTAGTAGGAGGGGGCGGGGAGCTGTTTTTT. Looking up the rest from reference TRBV11-3 and TRBJ2-2 gives the full variable domain: EAGVVQSPRYKIIEKKQPVAFWCNPISGHNTLYWYLQNLGQGPELLIRYENEEAVDDSQLPKDRFSAERLKGVDSTLKIQPAELGDSAVYLCASSLVGGGGELFFGEGSRLTVL.

In this sample, this clonotype turned up many times. This rearrangement joins TRBV28 to TRBJ2-7; D uncertain. CDR1 and CDR2 from the germline V gene are MDHEN and SYDVKM. CDR3 length: 12 residues. V lost 6 bases, J lost 2 bases, and 8 bases lay in between. The CDR3 nucleotides are TGTGCCAGCAGGCCTCAAACCTACGAGCAGTACTTC. It specifies CASRPQTYEQYF.

Regarding this clonotype: This may arise from a read error, as a much more abundant clone is one base away. This chain joins TRBV24-1 and TRBJ2-3; D might be TRBD1 or TRBD2, each matching 5 bases. CDR3 length: 11 residues. Germline loops: CDR1 KGHDR, CDR2 SFDVKD. The V gene lost 2 bases and the J gene lost 14 bases, with 10 bases spanning the gap. The CDR3 is CATSDSRELYF. The CDR3 region has the DNA TGTGCCACCAGTGATTCCAGGGAGCTGTATTTT.

The V call is TRBV7-2, the J call TRBJ1-1; TRBD1 is a possible D gene (5 bases). CDR3 length equals 13 residues. V was trimmed by 6 bases and J by 6 bases, leaving 14 bases between them. From germline, CDR1 is SGHTA and CDR2 FQGNSA. The CDR3 sequence: CASSLQGAAEAFF. CDR3 bases: TGTGCCAGCAGTTTGCAGGGCGCGGCTGAAGCTTTCTTT.

This sequence joins TRBV5-3 and TRBJ2-4; perhaps TRBD2 as D (6 bases). TRBV5-3 is placed among ORFs of uncertain function. The V gene lost 8 bases and the J gene lost 13 bases, with 28 bases spanning the gap. The CDR3 has 15 residues. Written as DNA, the CDR3 is TGTGCCAGCAGCCCCGTATCTGCGCGGGATAATGAGCAGTACTTC. Amino acids: CASSPVSARDNEQYF.

The J gene is TRBJ2-1, the V gene TRBV27; 8 bases line up with TRBD2. V was clipped by 6 bases and J by 14 bases; unmatched bases: 18. Germline V gene lookup returns CDR1 MNHEY and CDR2 SMNVEV (reference sequence). The CDR3 extends over 15 amino acids. CDR3 region: CASRPNWREVRGEFF. The CDR3 DNA reads as TGTGCCAGCAGACCAAACTGGCGGGAGGTCCGGGGGGAGTTCTTC.

This clonotype has a count of ten or more. The V call is TRBV18, the J call TRBJ2-5; D gene uncertain. V lost 0 bases, J lost 2 bases, and 4 bases lay in between. Per the germline V gene, CDR1 is KGHSH and CDR2 is LQKENI. This CDR3 comprises 13 residues. The CDR3 nucleotides read TGTGCCAGCTCACCACCAGGGCAAGAGACCCAGTACTTC. Its translation is CASSPPGQETQYF.

This clonotype was seen many times. V gene TRBV28 combines with J gene TRBJ2-7; TRBD2 might be the D (7 bases). The CDR3 is 14 residues long. V dropped 7 bases and J dropped 1 base, with 14 bases sitting between them. CDR1 is MDHEN, CDR2 SYDVKM, per germline. The CDR3 nucleotides read TGTGCCAGCAAAGGGAGGGGGGCGTCCTACGAGCAGTACTTC. Its translation is CASKGRGASYEQYF.

With regard to this clonotype: The conserved phenylalanine or tryptophan normally closing the CDR3 is absent here, so this likely arose from a read error. The limits of the CDR3 on the DNA are not certain, so only TCRdb's listed CDR3 is given. V gene TRBV6-4 combines with J gene TRBJ2-7; the table assigns TRBD1, which was not confirmed against the DNA. The CDR3 has 16 amino acids, counting both end residues. CDR1 MRHNA and CDR2 SNTAGT come from the germline V gene. The CDR3: CASSTGSSYNEQFFGA.

The chain carries TRBV7-2 and TRBJ2-1; tentative D call: TRBD2 (6 bases). The closer fit of TRBJ2-7 to the DNA end suggests the J call may be wrong. Germline CDR1 reads SGHTA; CDR2 reads FQGNSA. The length of the CDR3 is 14 residues. CDR3 amino acids: CASSLAAGTHEQYF. In nucleotides, the CDR3 is TGTGCCAGCAGCTTAGCGGCGGGAACCCACGAGCAGTACTTC.

V usage is TRBV7-6 and J usage is TRBJ2-5, with 10 bases aligning to TRBD2. The CDR3 is 17 amino acids. Germline CDR1 is SGHVS and CDR2 is FNYEAQ. V lost 3 bases, J lost 5 bases, and 12 bases stayed unmatched. The CDR3 sequence: CASSFSGTSEPWETQYF. CDR3 DNA sequence: TGTGCCAGCAGCTTTTCCGGGACTAGCGAGCCTTGGGAGACCCAGTACTTC.

The chain joins TRBV7-2 to TRBJ2-7, with TRBD2 identical over 8 bases. The J call may be mistaken, given a closer DNA end match to TRBJ2-1. The length of the CDR3 is 16 residues. CDR1 and CDR2 (germline): SGHTA, FQGNSA. The CDR3, as DNA: TGTGCCAGCAGCTTCCTGAGCGGGAGAACGGTCAATGAGCAGTTCTTC. Encoded protein: CASSFLSGRTVNEQFF.

This clonotype has ten or more counts. Just one base apart from a much larger clone, this may be a read error. This sequence joins TRBV7-2 and TRBJ2-5; D unclear. The end of the DNA fits TRBJ2-7 better, so the J call may be wrong. The CDR3 totals 14 residues. In germline, CDR1 is SGHTA, CDR2 FQGNSA. CDR3 DNA sequence: TGTGCCAGCAGCGAGGCCCCCCAGCGTAGCGAGCAGTACTTC. The encoded protein is CASSEAPQRSEQYF.

At least ten counts were recorded for this clonotype. V and J are TRBV7-9 and TRBJ1-2, with D unclear. The CDR3 is 13 residues long. Trimming stripped 4 bases from V and 2 bases from J, with 8 bases between. Looked up from germline, CDR1 is SEHNR and CDR2 is FQNEAQ (reference sequence). The chain's CDR3 is CASSSSPNYGYTF. The CDR3 DNA reads as TGTGCCAGCAGCTCGAGCCCAAACTATGGCTACACCTTC.

This clonotype was detected only once. This rearrangement joins TRBV6-6 to TRBJ2-4; D perhaps matches TRBD2 (6 bases). V gave up 0 bases and J gave up 7 bases, with 13 bases separating them. The CDR3 extends over 15 amino acids. Looked up from germline, CDR1 is MNHNY and CDR2 is SVGAGI (reference sequence). DNA of the CDR3: TGTGCCAGCAGTTACTCAGCCGGGACTGGCAACATTCAGTACTTC. Its protein is CASSYSAGTGNIQYF.

A few counts support this clonotype. The V call is TRBV15, the J call TRBJ1-1; D gene ambiguous. CDR3 length: 12 amino acids. Deletions cut 5 bases from V and 3 bases from J, with 7 bases between. The germline V gene encodes CDR1 LNHNV and CDR2 YYDKDF (reference sequence). Written as DNA, the CDR3 is TGTGCCACCAGCCTCAGGTACACTGAAGCTTTCTTT. It codes for CATSLRYTEAFF.

The V and J genes are TRBV19 and TRBJ2-7, with 8 nucleotides matching TRBD1. With the DNA end fitting TRBJ1-2 better, the J assignment may be wrong. Germline V lookup: CDR1 LNHDA, CDR2 SQIVND (reference sequence). The CDR3 runs 14 residues. The CDR3 protein is CASRKPQGALGYTF. The CDR3 DNA follows: TGTGCCAGTAGAAAGCCTCAGGGGGCGCTGGGCTACACCTTC.

The gene calls are TRBV7-4 and TRBJ2-5; 10 bases are a match to TRBD1. The J call may not be correct, given that the DNA end is closer to TRBJ2-7. Germline V CDR1 and CDR2: SGHVT, SQSDAQ. The CDR3 has 15 residues. The CDR3 bases are TGTGCCAGCAGCTTCCGGGACAGGGGAGGAGGCGAGCAGTACTTC. Amino acid sequence: CASSFRDRGGGEQYF.

The CDR3 bases are TGTGCCAGCAGCTTAGCGTCAGGGGTAGAGAGCCAGTACTTC. Translating it yields CASSLASGVESQYF. This rearrangement joins TRBV7-4 to TRBJ2-7; D might be TRBD1 (6 bases). The V and J ends lost 0 bases and 10 bases respectively, with 16 bases between them. The CDR3 totals 14 residues. CDR1 and CDR2 from the germline V gene are SGHVT and SQSDAQ.

This clonotype is categorized as medium-sized. J is TRBJ2-4 and V is TRBV5-6; D may be TRBD1 or TRBD2 (5 bases each). CDR1 is SGHDT, CDR2 YYEEEE, per germline. The CDR3 runs 14 residues. V lost 3 bases, J lost 9 bases, and 16 bases lay in between. This chain's CDR3 is CASSSRDVRSIQYF. The CDR3 coding sequence is TGTGCCAGCAGCTCCCGGGACGTACGTAGCATTCAGTACTTC.

This clonotype appeared many times. The CDR3: CASSLANIAGDTQYF. The CDR3 bases are TGTGCCAGCAGTTTGGCGAACATCGCCGGGGATACGCAGTATTTT. The rearrangement uses TRBV12-3 or TRBV12-4 and TRBJ2-3; D is undetermined. The V and J ends lost 3 bases and 6 bases respectively, with 16 bases between them. The CDR3 contains 15 residues.

This clonotype was counted a few times. A much more abundant neighbour one base away suggests this may be a read error. The chain couples TRBV2 to TRBJ2-7, with D possibly matching TRBD1 (5 bases). Judging by the DNA end, TRBJ2-1 fits better; the J call may be wrong. Per the germline V gene, CDR1 is SNHLY and CDR2 is FYNNEI. The CDR3 consists of 14 residues. Here the CDR3 reads CASSSDRVSYEQFF. Here the CDR3 DNA reads TGTGCCAGCAGCTCCGACAGAGTCTCCTACGAGCAGTTCTTC.

The sample holds many counts of this clonotype. V usage is TRBV12-3 or TRBV12-4 and J usage is TRBJ2-7; TRBD2 matches 14 bases. V was clipped by 6 bases and J by 7 bases; unmatched bases: 8. The CDR3 is 15 residues long. CDR3 nucleotides: TGTGCCAGCAGCAATCGGGGACTAGCGGGAGATGAGCAGTACTTC. Its protein is CASSNRGLAGDEQYF.

This rearrangement joins TRBV20-1 to TRBJ2-1; D ambiguous. Trimming removed 6 bases from V and 6 bases from J, with 9 bases in between. Germline lookup yields CDR1 DFQATT and CDR2 SNEGSKA (reference sequence). CDR3 length equals 11 residues. CDR3 amino acids: CSAEGRNEQFF. The CDR3 DNA follows: TGCAGTGCGGAAGGGCGCAATGAGCAGTTCTTC.

In this sample, this clonotype turned up many times. The CDR3 nucleotides are TGTGCCAGCAGCCAAATCCAATTAAGGGGTAATGAGCAGTTCTTC. Translating it yields CASSQIQLRGNEQFF. V usage is TRBV28 and J usage is TRBJ2-1, with a weak D call TRBD1 (5 bases). Germline CDR1 and CDR2: MDHEN and SYDVKM. V dropped 6 bases and J dropped 7 bases, with 19 bases sitting between them. This CDR3 comprises 15 residues.

The chain is built from TRBV28 and TRBJ2-5, with TRBD2 matching 12 bases. After removal of 6 bases from V and 5 bases from J, the junction contained 4 bases not matched to a gene. This CDR3 contains 14 residues. Germline CDR1 and CDR2: MDHEN and SYDVKM. CDR3 sequence (DNA): TGTGCCAGCAGGGGGACTAGCGGGTTTGAGACCCAGTACTTC. Protein sequence: CASRGTSGFETQYF.